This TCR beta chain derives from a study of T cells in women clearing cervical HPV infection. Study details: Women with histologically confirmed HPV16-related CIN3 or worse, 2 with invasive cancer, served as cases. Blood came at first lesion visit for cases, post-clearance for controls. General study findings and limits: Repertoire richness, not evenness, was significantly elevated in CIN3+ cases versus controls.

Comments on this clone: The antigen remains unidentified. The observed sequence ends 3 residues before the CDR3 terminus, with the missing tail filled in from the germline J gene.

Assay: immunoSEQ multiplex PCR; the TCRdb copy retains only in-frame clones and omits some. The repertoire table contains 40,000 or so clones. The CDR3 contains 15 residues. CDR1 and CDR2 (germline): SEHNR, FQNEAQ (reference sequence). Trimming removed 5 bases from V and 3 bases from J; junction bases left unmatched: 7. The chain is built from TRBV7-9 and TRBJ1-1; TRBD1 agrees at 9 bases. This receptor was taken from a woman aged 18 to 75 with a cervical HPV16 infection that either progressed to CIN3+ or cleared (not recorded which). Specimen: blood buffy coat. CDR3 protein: CASSITGTGYTEAFF. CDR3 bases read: TGTGCCAGCAGCATAACCGGGACAGGGTACACTGAA. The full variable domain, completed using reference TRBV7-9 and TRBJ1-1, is DTGVSQNPRHKITKRGQNVTFRCDPISEHNRLYWYRQTLGQGPEFLTYFQNEAQLEKSRLLSDRFSAERPKGSFSTLEIQRTEQGDSAMYLCASSITGTGYTEAFFGQGTRLTVV.